This record looks at one T cell receptor beta chain sequence and its context. Antigen specificity is unknown. From germline, CDR1 is MNHNY and CDR2 SVGAGI (reference sequence). Trimming took 5 bases from V and 6 from J, leaving 23 bases between them. This CDR3 has 16 amino acids. The source of the sample is a study of beta chain features in type 1 diabetes. Whole-study findings and limits: Within each of all four CD4+ subsets, Type 1 diabetes patients had TCRB CDR3s that were moderately but significantly shorter. Researchers caution that PCR might favor shorter templates, equally among patients and controls. A greater similarity of naive, central memory and Treg TCRB repertoires was seen among patients than among healthy donors.

One heparinised draw, averaging around 120 mL, was taken per donor. Every bit of the isolated RNA underwent reverse transcription, so sequencing read expressed TCRB transcripts. About 4 million reads was the average for naive, central memory and regulatory T cell samples. TCRdb's table, derived via immunoSEQ multiplex PCR, lists solely in-frame clones and lacks some. The table shows 300,000 to 450,000 clones, with roughly 9.8% occurring only once. This TCR derives from a man aged 30 to 39 with type 1 diabetes. This chain uses TRBV6-6 with TRBJ2-7; D is perhaps TRBD1 (6 bases). The source material was central memory CD4+ T cells from blood. CDR3 coding DNA: TGTGCCAGCAGTAGAACAGGGTTCCCAACCCTGGGCGAGCAGTACTTC. It specifies CASSRTGFPTLGEQYF.